These 29 T cell receptor beta chains came from one sample sequenced in a study of tumor-infiltrating lymphocytes in primary liver carcinoma. Scientists recovered RNA and DNA together from about 20-30 mg of unsorted bulk tissue. A primer matching the constant region was used to make TCR beta cDNA from 450 to 550 ng of total RNA. Sequencing libraries for TCR beta derived from three nested multiplex PCR rounds that used slightly modified ARM-PCR. TRBV1-TRBV30 forward primers and a C-beta reverse primer were used in the first two PCR rounds, which each ran for approximately 10 cycles. In TCRdb, the multiplex PCR reads were re-called with MiXCR into one record per CDR3 protein. The table records more than 90,000 distinct CDR3 sequences, approximately 70% of them present only once. Sequenced material: liver tumor tissue from sampling region 2. This sample's subset: tumor region T2, inferior pole. These receptors came from a woman aged 55 to 70 with primary liver carcinoma and hepatitis B virus infection.

This clonotype has just one count. The chain employs TRBV18 and TRBJ2-7; the D call may be TRBD1 or TRBD2 (5 bases each). CDR3 length equals 14 residues. The germline V and J ends were trimmed by 5 bases and 5 bases, with 16 bases remaining between them. Per germline, CDR1 KGHSH and CDR2 LQKENI. CDR3 nucleotide sequence: TGTGCCAGCTCAACCCCTTCCGGGACCGACGAGCAGTACTTC. The encoded protein is CASSTPSGTDEQYF.

The rearrangement uses TRBV28 and TRBJ2-5; weak D call: TRBD2 (6 bases). Germline V gene lookup returns CDR1 MDHEN and CDR2 SYDVKM. The CDR3 sequence is 17 residues long. V gave up 6 bases and J gave up 4 bases, with 24 bases separating them. Here the CDR3 reads CASRSRREALSAETQYF. In DNA, the CDR3 is TGTGCCAGCAGGTCGAGAAGGGAGGCCCTGTCCGCAGAGACCCAGTACTTC. Complete variable domain (other parts from reference TRBV28 and TRBJ2-5): DVKVTQSSRYLVKRTGEKVFLECVQDMDHENMFWYRQDPGLGLRLIYFSYDVKMKEKGDIPEGYSVSREKKERFSLILESASTNQTSMYLCASRSRREALSAETQYFGPGTRLLVL.

On this clonotype itself: The junction does not match germline at one end; this may be a read error. This sequence joins TRBV28 and TRBJ2-2, with TRBD2 as a possible D gene (5 bases). The V gene's germline CDR1 is MDHEN and CDR2 SYDVKM. The CDR3 runs 13 residues. CDR3 bases: TGCGCCAGCAGAGCCGGTGGGTTCGGGGAGCCGCTTTTT. Translated: CASRAGGFGEPLF.

Concerning this clonotype: At one boundary the junction diverges from the germline segment, which might be a read error. This chain links TRBV6-5 with TRBJ2-1; D unresolved. CDR3 length: 15 amino acids. The germline V gene encodes CDR1 MNHEY and CDR2 SVGAGI. This CDR3 reads CTSSYVVCAYNEQFF. The DNA of the CDR3 is TGTACCAGCAGTTACGTAGTATGCGCCTACAATGAGCAGTTCTTC.

This clonotype was detected once. This chain's CDR3 is CRVRSEGQRQETQYF. CDR3 nucleotides: TGCAGAGTTAGGTCAGAAGGACAGAGGCAAGAGACCCAGTACTTC. The chain joins TRBV29-1 to TRBJ2-5, with D tentatively TRBD1 (6 bases). The CDR3 spans 15 residues. Germline assignment: CDR1 SQVTM and CDR2 ANQGSEA.

About this clonotype itself: The final CDR3 position lacks the conserved phenylalanine or tryptophan, pointing to a likely read error. The V gene is TRBV11-3, the J gene TRBJ2-4; D is unclear. Germline loops: CDR1 SGHNT, CDR2 YENEEA. Trimming stripped 5 bases from V and 2 bases from J, with 16 bases between. The CDR3 has 16 amino acids. CDR3: CASSPRIGLTKNIQYL. The CDR3 DNA is TGTGCCAGCAGCCCTCGGATAGGGCTGACCAAAAACATTCAGTACCTC.

Concerning this clonotype itself: One end of the junction does not line up with germline, which may come from a read error. The V and J genes are TRBV5-6 and TRBJ2-7, with 8 bases aligning to TRBD1. This CDR3 region has 13 residues. From germline, CDR1 is SGHDT and CDR2 YYEEEE. The DNA for the CDR3 is TGTCCCAGAAGCCAAGGGACAGGCTACGAGCAGTACTTC. The encoded protein is CPRSQGTGYEQYF.

This clonotype has a count of ten or more. This chain links TRBV6-1 with TRBJ1-5; the D is unclear. CDR3 length equals 16 residues. The V gene's germline CDR1 is MNHNS and CDR2 SASEGT. V lost 2 bases, J lost 0 bases, and 11 bases lay in between. DNA for the CDR3: TGTGCCAGCAGTGAACAGCGATTTCTTAGCAATCAGCCCCAGCATTTT. It translates to CASSEQRFLSNQPQHF.

As concerns this clonotype: One end of the junction does not line up with germline, which may come from a read error. The chain has TRBV28 and TRBJ2-1; 11 nucleotides align to TRBD2. Germline CDR1 reads MDHEN; CDR2 reads SYDVKM. This CDR3 is built from 15 residues. CDR3 in amino acids: CASSRLAGSYNEHFF. CDR3 coding DNA: TGTGCCAGCAGTCGACTAGCGGGATCCTACAATGAGCATTTCTTC.

The J gene is TRBJ2-4, the V gene TRBV20-1; D remains ambiguous. Trimming pared 6 bases from V and 1 base from J, leaving 19 bases between. The CDR3 sequence is 16 residues long. Germline lookup yields CDR1 DFQATT and CDR2 SNEGSKA (reference sequence). CDR3 bases: TGCAGTGCCCCCTACAAATTCTCCGTGGCCAAAAACATTCAGTACTTC. As protein: CSAPYKFSVAKNIQYF.

Points on this clonotype: One end of the junction varies from germline; a read error may be responsible. The chain combines TRBV29-1 with TRBJ2-1; TRBD2 is a possible D gene (5 bases). The germline gives CDR1 SQVTM, CDR2 ANQGSEA. The CDR3 spans 12 residues. The CDR3 DNA sequence: TGTAGCGTTGGACTTACGAGCAGTGAGCAGTTCTTC. It codes for CSVGLTSSEQFF.

Points on this clonotype: This sequence may be a read error, since a much larger clone differs from it by one base. This chain links TRBV7-8 with TRBJ2-7, with 8 bases that match TRBD2. CDR1 and CDR2 (germline): SGHVS, FQNEAQ. The CDR3 contains 14 residues. In DNA form, the CDR3 reads TGTGTCAGCAGCTCCTGGACTAGCAGCTACGAGCAGTACTTC. This codes for CVSSSWTSSYEQYF.

This clonotype appeared once. This may come from a read error, since a much larger clone is one base off. The chain employs TRBV5-8 and TRBJ1-4; D gene uncertain. CDR1 SGHTS and CDR2 YDEGEE come from the germline V gene. The CDR3 has 17 residues. Trimming shortened V by 1 base and J by 3 bases, and 16 bases separated the two germline ends. The CDR3 DNA is TGTGCCAGCAGCTTGAGGAGGCTAGCGAGGTCTAATGAAAAACTGTTTTTT. It is translated as CASSLRRLARSNEKLFF.

For this clonotype: One end of the junction fails to match germline, which may point to a read error. The chain joins TRBV11-2 to TRBJ1-1, with D possibly matching TRBD1 (5 bases). The CDR3 contains 12 residues. The germline V gene has CDR1 SGHAT and CDR2 FQNNGV. CDR3 protein: CASNSKQADAFF. Written as DNA, the CDR3 is TGTGCCAGTAACTCTAAACAGGCTGATGCTTTCTTT.

Comments on this clonotype: The junction differs from germline at one of its ends, possibly a read error. CDR3 protein: CNVHSLQGGGTDTQYF. The CDR3 DNA reads as TGCAATGTTCATTCGTTACAGGGAGGGGGCACTGATACGCAGTATTTT. This chain connects TRBV29-1 to TRBJ2-3; the D gene could be TRBD1 or TRBD2 (7 bases each). CDR1 SQVTM and CDR2 ANQGSEA come from the germline V gene. The CDR3 extends over 16 amino acids.

On this clonotype itself: One end of the junction fails to match germline, which may point to a read error. The gene calls are TRBV11-2 and TRBJ2-2, with TRBD2 matching 9 bases. Per germline, CDR1 SGHAT and CDR2 FQNNGV. The CDR3 length is 16 residues. The CDR3 spells CASSLSSGLAGGVLLF. CDR3 coding DNA: TGTGCCAGCAGCTTAAGCTCGGGACTAGCTGGCGGGGTGCTGCTTTTT.

Comments on this clonotype: Likely a read error: the CDR3 ends without its conserved phenylalanine or tryptophan. CDR3 DNA sequence: TGTGCCAGCAGCCCCGGGCCAGCGGGCGATTGCAATGAGCAGTTCCTC. It is translated as CASSPGPAGDCNEQFL. The rearrangement uses TRBV11-3 and TRBJ2-1; maybe TRBD2 (6 bases). Germline CDR1 is SGHNT and CDR2 is YENEEA. The CDR3 spans 16 residues. Trimming took 5 bases from V and 6 from J, leaving 20 bases between them.

Notes on this clonotype: A junction end diverges from the germline sequence, so it may reflect a read error. The V call is TRBV6-1, the J call TRBJ2-1; D call uncertain. Germline V lookup: CDR1 MNHNS, CDR2 SASEGT. The CDR3 loop spans 16 amino acids. The CDR3 spells CASSDSGDYTNNEPVF. The DNA for the CDR3 is TGCGCCAGCAGTGACTCTGGAGATTATACCAACAATGAGCCGGTCTTC.

V usage is TRBV11-1 and J usage is TRBJ2-7; D is possibly TRBD1 or TRBD2 (6 bases each). This CDR3 contains 15 residues. CDR1 and CDR2 (germline): SGHAT, FQDESV (reference sequence). The CDR3 loop reads CVSSPRTVGLREQYF. The CDR3 nucleotides read TGTGTGAGCAGCCCTCGGACAGTAGGACTACGCGAGCAGTACTTC.

This clonotype was counted between two and nine times. The chain joins TRBV6-1 to TRBJ2-7, with 10 bases fitting TRBD1. Germline V lookup: CDR1 MNHNS, CDR2 SASEGT. The V and J ends lost 8 bases and 5 bases, in that order; junction bases with no gene match: 15. This CDR3 spans 16 amino acids. Here the CDR3 reads CASRSRSRTGGHEQYF. The CDR3 DNA reads as TGTGCCAGCCGGAGCCGGTCCAGGACAGGGGGGCACGAGCAGTACTTC.

Note on this clonotype: This likely comes from a read error, as the CDR3 has no conserved phenylalanine or tryptophan at its end. The chain couples TRBV28 to TRBJ1-1; D call uncertain. In germline, CDR1 is MDHEN, CDR2 SYDVKM. This CDR3 is built from 14 residues. Here the CDR3 reads CASSLEQLNTEAFV. CDR3 DNA: TGTGCCAGTAGTTTAGAACAGCTTAACACTGAAGCTTTCGTT.

The table lists this clonotype with many counts. The rearrangement joins TRBV7-9 to TRBJ1-3; no clear D gene. This CDR3 has 14 amino acids. The germline V and J ends were trimmed by 5 bases and 2 bases, with 10 bases remaining between them. Germline CDR1 reads SEHNR; CDR2 reads FQNEAQ (reference sequence). The CDR3 here is CASSRSATGNTIYF. The CDR3 nucleotides read TGTGCCAGCAGCCGCTCGGCAACTGGAAACACCATATATTTT.

About this clonotype itself: Being one base from a much bigger clone, this may be a read error. This sequence joins TRBV5-1 and TRBJ1-2; TRBD1 matches at 7 bases. Germline CDR1 is SGHRS and CDR2 is YFSETQ. The junction had 6 bases not matched to a gene; V was cut back by 6 bases and J by 7 bases. This CDR3 has 12 residues. CDR3 amino acids: CASIDRAGGYTF. CDR3 DNA sequence: TGCGCCAGCATAGACAGGGCCGGTGGCTACACCTTC. Variable domain in full (rest from reference TRBV5-1 and TRBJ1-2): KAGVTQTPRYLIKTRGQQVTLSCSPISGHRSVSWYQQTPGQGLQFLFEYFSETQRNKGNFPGRFSGRQFSNSRSEMNVSTLELGDSALYLCASIDRAGGYTFGSGTRLTVV.

Comments on this clonotype: Given the absence of the conserved phenylalanine or tryptophan at the CDR3 end, a read error is likely. The chain recombines TRBV11-2 with TRBJ2-5; 7 bases are a match to TRBD1. The CDR3 has 16 amino acids. Germline trimming cut 5 bases from V and 7 bases from J; bases unmatched to any gene: 16. Germline loops: CDR1 SGHAT, CDR2 FQNNGV. CDR3 protein: CASSRRWTGLRATQYY. The CDR3 nucleotides read TGTGCCAGCAGCCGCCGGTGGACAGGCCTGCGCGCGACCCAGTACTAC.

Details on this clonotype: At one of its ends the junction is not consistent with the germline gene, which may arise from a read error. This rearrangement joins TRBV10-3 to TRBJ2-7, with D perhaps matching TRBD2 (5 bases). Germline values: CDR1 ENHRY, CDR2 SYGVKD. CDR3 size: 13 residues. The CDR3 DNA reads TGTGCCATCAGAGAGATTAGCGCCTACAAGCAGTACTTC. Protein: CAIREISAYKQYF.

About this clonotype: Germline is not matched at one junction end, which may reflect a read error. V usage is TRBV10-2 and J usage is TRBJ2-7; TRBD2 matches 7 bases. The CDR3 is 15 residues long. Germline lookup yields CDR1 WSHSY and CDR2 SAAADI. CDR3 region: CAGSVGLVGSYEQYF. The CDR3, as DNA: TGCGCCGGCAGTGTAGGACTAGTGGGCTCCTACGAGCAGTACTTC.

This clonotype was seen just once. Just one base apart from a much larger clone, this may be a read error. The chain carries TRBV7-8 and TRBJ2-7; TRBD2 aligns across 10 bases. Germline V gene sequence: CDR1 SGHVS, CDR2 FQNEAQ. CDR3 length: 19 amino acids. V was pared by 2 bases and J by 3 bases, with 16 bases of the junction left unmatched. In DNA form, the CDR3 reads TGTGCCAGCAGCTTACCGGGGACTAGCGTGAGCGGCAACCGCTACGAGCAGTACTTC. It yields the protein CASSLPGTSVSGNRYEQYF. Using reference TRBV7-8 and TRBJ2-7 for the parts outside the CDR3, the full variable domain is GAGVSQSPRYKVAKRGQDVALRCDPISGHVSLFWYQQALGQGPEFLTYFQNEAQLDKSGLPSDRFFAERPEGSVSTLKIQRTQQEDSAVYLCASSLPGTSVSGNRYEQYFGPGTRLTVT.

This clonotype was found a few times. At one end, the junction sequence differs from germline, possibly due to a read error. The chain is built from TRBV11-2 and TRBJ2-2, with D tentatively TRBD2 (6 bases). CDR1 SGHAT and CDR2 FQNNGV come from the germline V gene. The CDR3 spans 17 residues. The CDR3 bases are TGTGCCAGCAGCCCCCTTCCCGGGCAGGGTGGTACCGGGGGGCTGTTTTTT. Its translation: CASSPLPGQGGTGGLFF.

The genes are TRBV5-1 and TRBJ2-2, with D possibly being TRBD2 (5 bases). The CDR3 covers 15 residues. V shed 0 bases and J shed 5 bases, with 11 bases lying between them. The germline V gene encodes CDR1 SGHRS and CDR2 YFSETQ. This CDR3 is CASSLAGRGTGELFF. Here the CDR3 DNA reads TGCGCCAGCAGCTTGGCGGGGAGAGGAACCGGGGAGCTGTTTTTT.